This is a list of T cell receptor beta chains from one sample in a study of identical twins. Using its own MiXCR run on the 5' RACE reads, TCRdb lists one record per CDR3 protein. The sample comprises 460,000 or so distinct CDR3 sequences, 14% of which are singletons, and approximately 0.52% rests with the top ten. Separately, the same data were catalogued under a study of yellow fever vaccine responses in identical twins.

The specimen was CD4+ T cells sorted from blood. These receptor sequences come from a woman aged 18 to 35 in good health. Each CDR3 is given with its conserved first and last residue. D genes are given only for firm matches. Clone size is shown for a subset of rows, as once, few, many or a class of expanded clone.

V: TRBV20-1
size: few
J: TRBJ2-5
length: 12
D: TRBD1
CDR3: CSAIRGMETQYF
DNA: TGCAGTGCGATCAGGGGGATGGAGACCCAGTACTTC

V: TRBV20-1
size: few
J: TRBJ2-3
length: 13
D: .
CDR3: CSATPGPTDTQYF
DNA: TGCAGTGCTACCCCCGGGCCCACAGATACGCAGTATTTT

V: TRBV20-1
size: few
J: TRBJ2-3
length: 15
D: TRBD2
CDR3: CSAPKSGGPTDTQYF
DNA: TGCAGTGCACCGAAATCGGGAGGGCCTACAGATACGCAGTATTTT

V: TRBV30
size: .
J: TRBJ2-7
length: 14
D: TRBD1
CDR3: CAWRPQGGRYEQYF
DNA: TGTGCCTGGCGGCCCCAAGGGGGCCGCTACGAGCAGTACTTC

V: TRBV20-1
size: .
J: TRBJ1-3
length: 12
D: .
CDR3: CSARTSGNTIYF
DNA: TGCAGTGCTCGGACCTCTGGAAACACCATATATTTT

V: TRBV5-4
size: .
J: TRBJ2-7
length: 15
D: TRBD2
CDR3: CASSSLTSGAYEQYF
DNA: TGTGCCAGCAGCTCGTTGACTAGCGGCGCCTACGAGCAGTACTTC

V: TRBV5-1
size: .
J: TRBJ2-7
length: 15
D: TRBD2
CDR3: CASSSTSAQTYEQYF
DNA: TGCGCCAGCAGCAGCACTAGCGCCCAAACCTACGAGCAGTACTTC

V: TRBV28
size: few
J: TRBJ2-5
length: 15
D: .
CDR3: CASSFGDWAAAGKYF
DNA: TGTGCCAGCAGTTTTGGCGATTGGGCAGCGGCCGGGAAGTACTTC

V: TRBV7-6
size: .
J: TRBJ2-6
length: 15
D: .
CDR3: CASSLRQSGANVLTF
DNA: TGTGCCAGCAGCTTACGACAGTCTGGGGCCAACGTCCTGACTTTC

V: TRBV12-3/TRBV12-4
size: .
J: TRBJ1-2
length: 15
D: .
CDR3: CASRPRRGSTYGYTF
DNA: TGTGCCAGCAGGCCCCGCAGGGGCTCTACCTATGGCTACACCTTC